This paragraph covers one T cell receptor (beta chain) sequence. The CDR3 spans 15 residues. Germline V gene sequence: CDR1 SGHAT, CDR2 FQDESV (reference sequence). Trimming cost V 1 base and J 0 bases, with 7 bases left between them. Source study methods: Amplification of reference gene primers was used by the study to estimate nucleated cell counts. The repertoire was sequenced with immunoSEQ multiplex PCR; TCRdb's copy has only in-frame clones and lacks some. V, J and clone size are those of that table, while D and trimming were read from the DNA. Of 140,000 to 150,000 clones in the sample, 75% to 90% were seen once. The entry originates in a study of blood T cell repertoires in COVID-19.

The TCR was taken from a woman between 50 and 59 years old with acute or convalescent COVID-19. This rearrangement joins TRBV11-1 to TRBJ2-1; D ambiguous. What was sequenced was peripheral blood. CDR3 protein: CASSLDPSSYNEQFF. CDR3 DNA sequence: TGTGCCAGCAGCTTAGATCCGAGCTCCTACAATGAGCAGTTCTTC.